The 13 T cell receptor beta chains presented below share a single source sample, sequenced in a study of OX40 agonist ivuxolimab in advanced cancers. The method was immunoSEQ multiplex PCR; TCRdb's version includes in-frame clones alone and lacks a portion of them. In the table there are tens of thousands of clones, roughly 83% of which are singletons. The sample in question was CD4+ or CD8+ T cells sorted from blood, obtained in a trial of the OX40 agonist ivuxolimab. All receptors come from an adult with an advanced solid tumor such as melanoma, head and neck, liver or kidney cancer.

This clone was seen more than once but under ten times. The V gene is TRBV11-1, the J gene TRBJ2-3, with 10 bases aligning to TRBD2. Germline CDR1 is SGHAT and CDR2 is FQDESV (reference sequence). This CDR3 is 19 amino acids long. The V segment lost 5 bases and the J segment 4 bases; nucleotides outside the gene matches: 18. As DNA, the CDR3 is TGTGCCAGCAGCCCCGACCCAAAACCTAGCGGGAGTCAGGCAGATACGCAGTATTTT. Translating gives CASSPDPKPSGSQADTQYF.

This chain connects TRBV7-8 to TRBJ1-1, with TRBD1 as a possible D gene (6 bases). CDR1 and CDR2 from the germline V gene are SGHVS and FQNEAQ. Trimming pared 2 bases from V and 0 bases from J, leaving 13 bases between. This CDR3 region has 16 residues. The CDR3 DNA reads TGTGCCAGCAGCTTACCCACAGGGACCTTGAACACTGAAGCTTTCTTT. As protein: CASSLPTGTLNTEAFF.

This chain joins TRBV30 and TRBJ1-2; unclear D gene. From germline, CDR1 is GTSNPN and CDR2 SVGIG (reference sequence). The CDR3 is made up of 14 amino acids. V was cut by 5 bases and J by 1 base, with 14 bases left in between. The CDR3 DNA reads as TGTGCCTGGCAACATGGATATATTAACTATGGCTACACCTTC. Translated, it gives CAWQHGYINYGYTF.

The chain employs TRBV6-6 and TRBJ2-7; D tentatively fits TRBD1 or TRBD2 (5 bases each). CDR3 length equals 12 residues. V lost 7 bases to trimming and J lost 5 bases, with 12 bases between them. Germline V gene sequence: CDR1 MNHNY, CDR2 SVGAGI (reference sequence). This CDR3 reads CASNPGPHEQYF. DNA of the CDR3: TGTGCCAGCAACCCGGGGCCACACGAGCAGTACTTC.

V and J are TRBV5-6 and TRBJ2-2; 11 bases line up with TRBD1. Trimming took 2 bases from V and 4 from J; bases not matched to a gene: 4. The CDR3 consists of 16 residues. The germline CDR1 and CDR2 sequences are SGHDT and YYEEEE. The CDR3 bases are TGTGCCAGCAGCTTAGGGACAGGGGGTACCACCGGGGAGCTGTTTTTT. This codes for CASSLGTGGTTGELFF.

This sequence joins TRBV7-3 and TRBJ2-7, with 9 bases identical to TRBD1. V trimming: 5 bases; J trimming: 3 bases; junction bases outside the gene matches: 5. The CDR3 has 14 residues. Germline values: CDR1 SGHTA, CDR2 FQGTGA. CDR3 amino acids: CASSPTGGGYEQYF. CDR3 DNA: TGTGCCAGCAGCCCGACAGGGGGAGGCTACGAGCAGTACTTC.

A single count supports this clone. The rearrangement joins TRBV19 to TRBJ2-7; 7 bases map to TRBD1. Germline CDR1 and CDR2: LNHDA and SQIVND (reference sequence). Trimming cost V 1 base and J 6 bases; bases outside gene matches: 6. The CDR3 spans 14 residues. CDR3 amino acids: CASSIGQGSGEQYF. CDR3 DNA sequence: TGTGCCAGTAGTATAGGACAGGGAAGCGGCGAGCAGTACTTC.

The rearrangement links TRBV7-8 to TRBJ2-3; TRBD1 aligns across 10 bases. CDR1 and CDR2 (germline): SGHVS, FQNEAQ. Trimming at V came to 4 bases and at J to 1 base, leaving 14 bases not matched to a gene. The CDR3 length is 19 residues. CDR3 sequence (DNA): TGTGCCAGCAGCTCGACCCTATGGACAGGGGGGCGCGGCACAGATACGCAGTATTTT. It is translated as CASSSTLWTGGRGTDTQYF. Looking up the rest from reference TRBV7-8 and TRBJ2-3 gives the full variable domain: GAGVSQSPRYKVAKRGQDVALRCDPISGHVSLFWYQQALGQGPEFLTYFQNEAQLDKSGLPSDRFFAERPEGSVSTLKIQRTQQEDSAVYLCASSSTLWTGGRGTDTQYFGPGTRLTVL.

This clone appeared once. The chain carries TRBV9 and TRBJ2-1; TRBD1 matches at 10 bases. The CDR3 extends over 14 amino acids. The junction had 4 bases not matched to a gene; V was cut back by 1 base and J by 9 bases. Germline CDR1 and CDR2: SGDLS and YYNGEE. The CDR3 region is CASSVSGQGGEQFF. DNA for the CDR3: TGTGCCAGCAGCGTATCCGGACAGGGGGGTGAGCAGTTCTTC.

The J gene is TRBJ1-2, the V gene TRBV28; D not resolved. Germline lookup yields CDR1 MDHEN and CDR2 SYDVKM. V was clipped by 7 bases and J by 5 bases, with 20 bases between them. This CDR3 comprises 15 residues. CDR3 DNA: TGTGCCAGCAAGGAGGTGGCCGCCCTCGGGTATGGCTACACCTTC. It encodes CASKEVAALGYGYTF.

This chain uses TRBV30 with TRBJ1-2; perhaps TRBD1 as D (6 bases). CDR1 is GTSNPN and CDR2 is SVGIG in the germline V gene (reference sequence). This CDR3 is 14 amino acids long. V gave up 0 bases and J gave up 6 bases, with 14 bases separating them. The CDR3 loop reads CAWSVISGADGYTF. The CDR3 nucleotides are TGTGCCTGGAGTGTAATTTCAGGGGCAGATGGCTACACCTTC.

The chain recombines TRBV2 with TRBJ2-1; 11 positions agree with TRBD2. V lost 7 bases to trimming and J lost 9 bases; unmatched junction nucleotides: 11. Germline values: CDR1 SNHLY, CDR2 FYNNEI. The CDR3 has 15 residues. The DNA for the CDR3 is TGTGCCAGCATTCGGGCTAGCGGGAGGATGGGTGAGCAGTTCTTC. Translation gives CASIRASGRMGEQFF. Full variable domain (rest looked up from reference TRBV2 and TRBJ2-1): EPEVTQTPSHQVTQMGQEVILRCVPISNHLYFYWYRQILGQKVEFLVSFYNNEISEKSEIFDDQFSVERPDGSNFTLKIRSTKLEDSAMYFCASIRASGRMGEQFFGPGTRLTVL.

The J gene is TRBJ2-1, the V gene TRBV6-5; D unresolved. The CDR3 is made up of 14 amino acids. Germline V gives CDR1 MNHEY, CDR2 SVGAGI. V was trimmed by 6 bases and J by 0 bases, leaving 9 bases between them. The chain's CDR3 is CASSKESSYNEQFF. In DNA form, the CDR3 reads TGTGCCAGCAGCAAGGAGAGCTCCTACAATGAGCAGTTCTTC.